This entry describes one T cell receptor beta chain. The antigen remains undetermined. Sequencing used immunoSEQ multiplex PCR; TCRdb keeps in-frame clones, though not all of them. Of roughly 35,000 clones in the sample, roughly 88% are singletons; the top ten hold about 7.8%. This sample was taken from a study of PD-1 blockade in classical Hodgkin lymphoma. Study outcomes and limitations: Complete responders' baseline diversity resembled that of newly diagnosed patients.

Brentuximab vedotin exposure varied among the patients, all of whom had relapsed after autologous stem cell transplantation. The trim removed 5 bases at V and 2 bases at J, leaving 13 bases unmatched. The V gene's germline CDR1 is MNHEY and CDR2 SMNVEV (reference sequence). This CDR3 spans 17 amino acids. The V gene is TRBV27, the J gene TRBJ2-7, with 9 bases aligning to TRBD1. Source: peripheral blood mononuclear cells (PBMCs), taken before the second cycle of nivolumab. This clonotype was sampled from a human donor with classical Hodgkin lymphoma. CDR3 region: CASSQQPRDRVAYEQYF. CDR3 sequence (DNA): TGTGCCAGCAGTCAACAACCCCGGGACAGGGTAGCCTACGAGCAGTACTTC.